A single sample is the source of the 22 T cell receptor beta chains below, sequenced in a study of control samples from healthy donors and cancer patients. Produced via immunoSEQ multiplex PCR; TCRdb's table is partial and in-frame only. The sample lists around 200,000 clones; 91% were seen once. Sequenced: blood. The receptors were gathered from a woman in her twenties or thirties in good health.

The V and J genes are TRBV5-1 and TRBJ2-2; TRBD2 might be the D (6 bases). Germline-derived CDR1 and CDR2 are SGHRS and YFSETQ. This CDR3 spans 15 amino acids. V was cut by 0 bases and J by 3 bases, with 9 bases left in between. CDR3 sequence (DNA): TGCGCCAGCAGCTTGGAGGAGGGGCACACCGGGGAGCTGTTTTTT. It encodes CASSLEEGHTGELFF. Looking up the rest from reference TRBV5-1 and TRBJ2-2 gives the full variable domain: KAGVTQTPRYLIKTRGQQVTLSCSPISGHRSVSWYQQTPGQGLQFLFEYFSETQRNKGNFPGRFSGRQFSNSRSEMNVSTLELGDSALYLCASSLEEGHTGELFFGEGSRLTVL.

This rearrangement joins TRBV9 to TRBJ1-2; 8 positions agree with TRBD1. The V gene's germline CDR1 is SGDLS and CDR2 YYNGEE. V lost 6 bases and J lost 8; bases outside the gene matches: 12. The CDR3 is made up of 14 amino acids. CDR3 DNA sequence: TGTGCCAGCACCTTCCAGACAGGGGCTGAGGGCTACACCTTC. This translates into CASTFQTGAEGYTF.

The chain recombines TRBV19 with TRBJ1-1; TRBD1 agrees at 11 bases. This CDR3 comprises 14 residues. CDR1 and CDR2 (germline): LNHDA, SQIVND (reference sequence). V was pared by 7 bases and J by 5 bases, with 6 bases of the junction left unmatched. The CDR3 loop reads CASIWTGGTTEAFF. The DNA for the CDR3 is TGTGCCAGTATTTGGACAGGGGGCACGACTGAAGCTTTCTTT. Based on the CDR3 plus reference TRBV19 and TRBJ1-1, the full variable domain is DGGITQSPKYLFRKEGQNVTLSCEQNLNHDAMYWYRQDPGQGLRLIYYSQIVNDFQKGDIAEGYSVSREKKESFPLTVTSAQKNPTAFYLCASIWTGGTTEAFFGQGTRLTVV.

The chain couples TRBV29-1 to TRBJ1-2, with D tentatively TRBD1 (6 bases). This CDR3 spans 12 amino acids. V was clipped by 3 bases and J by 4 bases, with 9 bases between them. Germline lookup yields CDR1 SQVTM and CDR2 ANQGSEA. CDR3 protein: CSVEGAPYGYTF. In DNA, the CDR3 is TGCAGCGTTGAGGGGGCCCCCTATGGCTACACCTTC.

With respect to this clone: This sequence may be a read error, since a much larger clone differs from it by one base. The V call is TRBV7-2, the J call TRBJ2-7; possible D gene TRBD1, 6 bases. The CDR3 contains 13 residues. Trimming pared 3 bases from V and 3 bases from J, leaving 9 bases between. From germline, CDR1 is SGHTA and CDR2 FQGNSA. CDR3 nucleotides: TGTGCCAGCAGCTTCGGACAGCTCTACGAGCAGTACTTC. Amino acid sequence: CASSFGQLYEQYF.

Turning to this clone: In the same sample, other DNA sequences code for this CDR3. V gene TRBV12-5 combines with J gene TRBJ2-1, with 11 nucleotides matching TRBD2. The junction had 0 bases not matched to a gene; V was cut back by 1 base and J by 4 bases. Germline values: CDR1 LGHNT, CDR2 FRNRAP. The CDR3 has 15 residues. CDR3 protein: CASGLGLAGYNEQFF. CDR3 DNA: TGTGCTAGTGGTTTGGGACTAGCGGGATACAATGAGCAGTTCTTC.

The chain carries TRBV15 and TRBJ1-4, with D maybe TRBD1 (6 bases). The germline V and J ends were trimmed by 5 bases and 7 bases, with 14 bases remaining between them. The CDR3 length is 14 residues. The germline V gene encodes CDR1 LNHNV and CDR2 YYDKDF (reference sequence). The CDR3 region has the DNA TGTGCCACCAGCCCCGGGACAAATCTTGAAAAACTGTTTTTT. This gives the protein CATSPGTNLEKLFF. Combining the CDR3 with reference TRBV15 and TRBJ1-4 gives the whole variable domain DAMVIQNPRYQVTQFGKPVTLSCSQTLNHNVMYWYQQKSSQAPKLLFHYYDKDFNNEADTPDNFQSRRPNTSFCFLDIRSPGLGDTAMYLCATSPGTNLEKLFFGSGTQLSVL.

V is TRBV9 and J is TRBJ2-5, with 11 positions matching TRBD2. The J segment lost 5 bases and the V segment lost 4 bases, leaving 7 bases of the junction unmatched. This CDR3 has 15 amino acids. CDR1 is SGDLS, CDR2 YYNGEE, per germline. Written as DNA, the CDR3 is TGTGCCAGCAGCCCCATAGCGGGGGGGCCTGAGACCCAGTACTTC. Its translation is CASSPIAGGPETQYF.

The V gene is TRBV21-1, the J gene TRBJ2-1; the table's TRBD2 call for D was not verified on the DNA. TRBV21-1 is listed as a pseudogene. This CDR3 has 14 residues. The DNA of the CDR3 is TGTGCCAGATACCTAGCGCCCTCCTACAATGAGCAGTTCTTC. Amino acid sequence: CARYLAPSYNEQFF.

The genes are TRBV19 and TRBJ1-6, with a weak D call TRBD1 (6 bases). Trimming took 7 bases from V and 6 from J, leaving 16 bases between them. This CDR3 spans 15 amino acids. Germline-derived CDR1 and CDR2 are LNHDA and SQIVND (reference sequence). CDR3 amino acids: CASTTETGRNSPLHF. The CDR3 DNA is TGTGCCAGTACCACGGAAACAGGGCGTAATTCACCCCTCCACTTT.

The chain links TRBV6-5 to TRBJ1-1; D possibly corresponds to TRBD1 (6 bases). Deletions cut 5 bases from V and 3 bases from J, with 16 bases between. This CDR3 is built from 15 residues. From germline, CDR1 is MNHEY and CDR2 SVGAGI. CDR3 DNA: TGTGCCAGCAGTACCACAGGGTTTGGATACACTGAAGCTTTCTTT. It specifies CASSTTGFGYTEAFF.

V is TRBV25-1 and J is TRBJ2-1; 11 nucleotides align to TRBD2. The CDR3 has 14 residues. Germline CDR1 is MGHDK and CDR2 is SYGVNS. Trimming at V came to 6 bases and at J to 5 bases, leaving 3 bases not matched to a gene. The CDR3 reads CASRVAGGDNEQFF. The CDR3 nucleotides are TGTGCCAGCAGGGTAGCGGGGGGGGACAATGAGCAGTTCTTC.

The rearrangement joins TRBV15 to TRBJ2-7, with D possibly being TRBD2 (5 bases). Germline V gene lookup returns CDR1 LNHNV and CDR2 YYDKDF (reference sequence). The CDR3 is 15 residues long. The V and J ends lost 0 bases and 0 bases respectively, with 9 bases between them. The CDR3 region has the DNA TGTGCCACCAGCAGAGATGTAGCGTCCTCCTACGAGCAGTACTTC. Amino acids: CATSRDVASSYEQYF.

This CDR3 is CASSGTGPSYEQYF. As DNA, the CDR3 is TGTGCCAGCAGTGGGACAGGGCCCTCTTACGAGCAGTACTTC. The chain is built from TRBV28 and TRBJ2-7, with 9 positions matching TRBD1. This CDR3 spans 14 amino acids. With 5 bases clipped from V and 4 bases from J, the junction kept 6 bases outside the gene matches. CDR1 is MDHEN, CDR2 SYDVKM, per germline.

In this sample, this clone turned up a few times. The rearrangement uses TRBV7-9 and TRBJ2-2, with TRBD1 matching 9 bases. Per germline, CDR1 SEHNR and CDR2 FQNEAQ (reference sequence). V lost 5 bases, J lost 7 bases, and 8 bases stayed unmatched. The CDR3 has 15 amino acids. The CDR3 DNA reads TGTGCCAGCAGCAAGGGACAGGGTTTTGGCGGGGAGCTGTTTTTT. It is translated as CASSKGQGFGGELFF.

The count of this clone is one. The chain has TRBV25-1 and TRBJ1-6, with D possibly TRBD1 on 5 matching bases. CDR3 length: 15 amino acids. The V end lost 1 base, the J end lost 9 bases, and 13 bases lay between the germline ends. The germline gives CDR1 MGHDK, CDR2 SYGVNS. CDR3 nucleotide sequence: TGTGCCAGCAGTGAATGGGCAGGGTCTAGTTCACCCCTCCACTTT. It specifies CASSEWAGSSSPLHF.

Comments on this clone: Other DNA sequences from this sample encode an identical CDR3 as well. The genes are TRBV6-4 and TRBJ2-2, with 7 bases identical to TRBD2. V shed 5 bases, J shed 5 bases, and the junction held 2 bases outside the gene matches. Germline-derived CDR1 and CDR2 are MRHNA and SNTAGT. This CDR3 region has 13 residues. The CDR3 bases are TGTGCCAGCAGTAGCGGGAATACCGGGGAGCTGTTTTTT. Its translation: CASSSGNTGELFF.

V gene TRBV6-4 combines with J gene TRBJ1-5, with 8 bases identical to TRBD1. Per germline, CDR1 MRHNA and CDR2 SNTAGT. The CDR3 spans 15 residues. V was pared by 4 bases and J by 2 bases, with 4 bases of the junction left unmatched. The CDR3, as DNA: TGTGCCAGCAGTGCCGGACAGGGCGGCAATCAGCCCCAGCATTTT. Its protein is CASSAGQGGNQPQHF.

This clone was detected once. The rearrangement joins TRBV11-2 to TRBJ2-1; 10 bases match TRBD2. The length of the CDR3 is 14 residues. V dropped 3 bases and J dropped 9; count of bases not matched to a gene: 5. Germline V lookup: CDR1 SGHAT, CDR2 FQNNGV. CDR3 in amino acids: CASSFSSGRGEQFF. The CDR3 DNA is TGTGCCAGCAGCTTTTCTAGCGGGAGAGGTGAGCAGTTCTTC.

The J gene is TRBJ1-1, the V gene TRBV6-1; D remains ambiguous. The V and J ends lost 3 bases and 6 bases respectively, with 11 bases between them. This CDR3 has 13 residues. Germline CDR1 reads MNHNS; CDR2 reads SASEGT. CDR3 nucleotide sequence: TGTGCCAGCAGTGACGGGGAATTATCTGAAGCTTTCTTT. Amino acids: CASSDGELSEAFF.

The J gene is TRBJ2-5, the V gene TRBV3-1 (or the pseudogene TRBV3-2); 13 nucleotides match TRBD2. The germline V gene encodes CDR1 LGHDT and CDR2 YNNKEL (reference sequence). The CDR3 is made up of 15 amino acids. The V segment lost 4 bases and the J segment 5 bases; nucleotides outside the gene matches: 4. CDR3 bases: TGTGCCAGCAGCCTGACTAGCGGGGGGAGTGAGACCCAGTACTTC. It translates to CASSLTSGGSETQYF.

The V and J genes are TRBV27 and TRBJ2-7; D is perhaps TRBD1 or TRBD2 (6 bases each). Germline lookup yields CDR1 MNHEY and CDR2 SMNVEV (reference sequence). V was cut by 2 bases and J by 4 bases, with 18 bases left in between. This CDR3 has 16 amino acids. The CDR3 DNA reads as TGTGCCAGCAGTTTAGCCCCGACAGGAGGGGGGTACGAGCAGTACTTC. It specifies CASSLAPTGGGYEQYF.